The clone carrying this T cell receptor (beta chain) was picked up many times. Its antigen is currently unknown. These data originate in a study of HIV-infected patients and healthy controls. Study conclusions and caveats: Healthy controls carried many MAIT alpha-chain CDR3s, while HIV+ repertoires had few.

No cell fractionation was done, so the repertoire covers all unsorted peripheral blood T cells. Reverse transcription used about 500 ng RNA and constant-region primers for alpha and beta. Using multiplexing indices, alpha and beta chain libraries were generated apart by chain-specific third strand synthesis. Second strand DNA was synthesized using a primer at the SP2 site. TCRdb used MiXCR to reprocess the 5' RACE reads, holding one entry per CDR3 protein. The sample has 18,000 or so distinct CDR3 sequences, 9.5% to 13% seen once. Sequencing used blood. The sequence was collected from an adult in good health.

The CDR3 coding sequence is TGCAGCGTTGCCAGACAGCGGGTGCAAGAGACCCAGTACTTC. Protein: CSVARQRVQETQYF. V and J are TRBV29-1 and TRBJ2-5, with D perhaps TRBD2 (6 bases). Germline V gives CDR1 SQVTM, CDR2 ANQGSEA. V was trimmed by 4 bases and J by 2 bases, leaving 14 bases between them. The CDR3 spans 14 residues. Variable domain in full (rest from reference TRBV29-1 and TRBJ2-5): SAVISQKPSRDICQRGTSLTIQCQVDSQVTMMFWYRQQPGQSLTLIATANQGSEATYESGFVIDKFPISRPNLTFSTLTVSNMSPEDSSIYLCSVARQRVQETQYFGPGTRLLVL.